These T cell receptor beta chains were read from a single sample in a study of shared clonotypes between healthy human individuals. Some clones are missing from TCRdb's copy, which holds only in-frame ones; the method was immunoSEQ multiplex PCR. The sample lists about 710,000 clones, about three quarters occurring once. The sequenced sample consisted of memory CD4+ T cells sorted from blood. The receptor source for this set is a woman under 40 in good health. CDR3s include the opening cysteine and the closing phenylalanine or tryptophan.

>TRBV7-9|TRBJ2-7
CASSRNYEQYF
>TRBV28|TRBJ1-2
CASSFRGNYGYTF
>TRBV27|TRBJ2-7
CASSYRPAIPSGSSYEQYF
>TRBV29-1|TRBJ2-5
CSVDRPAGTHEETQYF
>TRBV7-9|TRBJ2-7
CASSFLYKPYEQYF
>TRBV9|TRBJ1-2
CASSVVNGKRRYGYTF
>TRBV27|TRBJ1-1
CASRTGVGVYTEAFF
>TRBV7-3|TRBJ2-2
CASSLYGGTNTGELFF
>TRBV9|TRBJ2-7
CASSVGGSSYEQYF
>TRBV4-2|TRBJ2-1
CASSQDAPNSYNEQFF
>TRBV13|TRBJ2-7
CASSLRRLAGGEQYF
>TRBV11-2|TRBJ2-7
CASSLVRGGEQYF
>TRBV5-1|TRBJ1-4
CASSLGRDKNEKLFF
>TRBV6-1|TRBJ2-1
CASTVAWYNEQFF
>TRBV10-3|TRBJ2-7
CAISPADHYEQYF
>TRBV27|TRBJ2-1
CASSGDPSWNEQFF
>TRBV6-1|TRBJ2-7
CASRGPGLLNYEQYF
>TRBV19|TRBJ2-2
CASSDQGLAGNTGELFF
>TRBV28|TRBJ1-1
CASSRGQGDGEAFF
>TRBV29-1|TRBJ2-1
CSVEDRLRTSGSYEQFF
>TRBV5-1|TRBJ2-7
CASSRGQGPGYEQYF
>TRBV25-1|TRBJ2-7
CASSEGGRNPYEQYF
>TRBV10-1|TRBJ2-5
CASSEGAGGEETQYF
>TRBV7-3|TRBJ2-1
CASSPSGVGTKNEQFF
>TRBV6-5|TRBJ1-3
CASSYSRQASGNTIYF
>TRBV9|TRBJ2-3
CASSPYSTGTSTDTQYF
>TRBV5-6|TRBJ1-3
CASSLGGFGNTIYF
>TRBV28|TRBJ2-2
CATRGVGELFF
>TRBV6-1|TRBJ1-3
CASMTGGSGNTIYF
>TRBV4-1|TRBJ2-7
CASSHPTSGTYEQYF
>TRBV9|TRBJ2-1
CASSVAGTSLEQFF
>TRBV6-5|TRBJ1-1
CASSYHTTARRTEAFF
>TRBV9|TRBJ2-5
CASSVGGGSKTQYF
>TRBV5-8|TRBJ1-5
CASSLDENQPQHF
>TRBV7-2|TRBJ2-1
CASSFLPSGPYNEQFF
>TRBV28|TRBJ2-7
CASSYPGPTREQYF
>TRBV11-2|TRBJ2-3
CASSLKRTSGGATDTQYF
>TRBV27|TRBJ2-7
CASSWDGRGEQYF
>TRBV28|TRBJ1-1
CASSSADRVKAFF
>TRBV6-5|TRBJ1-2
CASSYSTQGVYGYTF
>TRBV6-6|TRBJ2-6
CASSTGAGANVLTF
>TRBV5-6|TRBJ1-2
CASSFDRVEGYTF
>TRBV5-1|TRBJ1-5
CASSPQGLGQPQHF
>TRBV7-3|TRBJ2-1
CASSSTRGEQFF
>TRBV14|TRBJ2-6
CASSQEWAGRGSGANVLTF
>TRBV6-1|TRBJ2-7
CASSTGIPYEQYF
>TRBV5-1|TRBJ2-3
CASSLAGISTDTQYF